These 4 T cell receptor beta chains came from one sample sequenced in a study of identical twins (dated by TCRdb to the mid-2010s). Libraries were built with 5' RACE. The listed sequencing device is Illumina HiSeq 2000. Through fastp at Q25 and MiXCR, TCRdb rebuilt clones from the public reads, retaining in-frame beta chains. Merged by CDR3 protein, the rows form single entries marked with the most common genes and DNA. Recorded for this sample are 600,000 to 850,000 distinct CDR3 sequences; roughly 18% of them occurred a single time. The ten largest clones represent roughly 13% of the sample. These data were also reused for a study on T cells expressing NK-cell markers.

Source material: PBMCs. These receptors originate from a woman between 18 and 29 years old in good health.

The rearrangement uses TRBV20-1 and TRBJ2-7; D gene uncertain. Trimming removed 0 bases at V and 2 bases at J, with 5 bases between. The germline V gene encodes CDR1 DFQATT and CDR2 SNEGSKA (reference sequence). The length of the CDR3 is 12 residues. In DNA form, the CDR3 reads TGCAGTGCTAGAGAAATTACCTACGAGCAGTACTTC. Its translation is CSAREITYEQYF.

The V call is TRBV7-6, the J call TRBJ1-6; TRBD1 agrees at 8 bases. V gave up 5 bases and J gave up 9 bases; unmatched junction bases: 3. The length of the CDR3 is 13 residues. Germline V gene sequence: CDR1 SGHVS, CDR2 FNYEAQ. The CDR3 sequence is CASSIDRGSPLHF. As DNA, the CDR3 is TGTGCCAGCAGCATCGACAGGGGTTCACCCCTCCACTTT.

This clonotype was picked up a small number of times. The chain recombines TRBV5-1 with TRBJ2-7, with a tentative D call TRBD2 (6 bases). V was trimmed by 5 bases and J by 2 bases, leaving 14 bases between them. The CDR3 is 14 amino acids. Germline loops: CDR1 SGHRS, CDR2 YFSETQ. CDR3 DNA: TGCGCCAGCAGTTCGAGACTAGGCGCCTACGAGCAGTACTTC. It encodes CASSSRLGAYEQYF.

This clonotype was seen a handful of times. The chain recombines TRBV7-9 with TRBJ2-7; D gene uncertain. The CDR3 consists of 12 residues. CDR1 and CDR2 (germline): SEHNR, FQNEAQ (reference sequence). V lost 3 bases and J lost 4, with 7 bases in between. The CDR3 region has the DNA TGTGCCAGCAGCTTCACAAATTACGAGCAGTACTTC. This codes for CASSFTNYEQYF.